This TCR beta chain is from a study of monozygotic twins with inflammatory bowel disease. Broader study findings: Healthy twins showed more clonotype sharing with others than IBD patients, especially patients with disease activity. The data gave no support to a single strong IBD-associated signal or clonotype. IBD-affected twins scored below their healthy co-twins in TCRbeta diversity (inverse Simpson).

Germline V gene sequence: CDR1 DFQATT, CDR2 SNEGSKA (reference sequence). CDR3 length: 16 amino acids. Total RNA from whole blood was isolated with no T cell sorting. Reprocessing the 5' RACE reads, TCRdb reports a single entry for every CDR3 protein and omits DNA. Its clone listing holds approximately 330,000 distinct CDR3 sequences. To note about this clonotype: Its matching antigen is unknown.

This rearrangement joins TRBV20-1 to TRBJ2-5; as DNA is missing, the TRBD2 call by TCRdb cannot be tested. The sequencing input was blood. This TCR was sampled from a human donor with ulcerative colitis or Crohn's disease, or a healthy co-twin of an affected twin (not recorded which). The CDR3 sequence is CSARDRPSGVRETQYF.